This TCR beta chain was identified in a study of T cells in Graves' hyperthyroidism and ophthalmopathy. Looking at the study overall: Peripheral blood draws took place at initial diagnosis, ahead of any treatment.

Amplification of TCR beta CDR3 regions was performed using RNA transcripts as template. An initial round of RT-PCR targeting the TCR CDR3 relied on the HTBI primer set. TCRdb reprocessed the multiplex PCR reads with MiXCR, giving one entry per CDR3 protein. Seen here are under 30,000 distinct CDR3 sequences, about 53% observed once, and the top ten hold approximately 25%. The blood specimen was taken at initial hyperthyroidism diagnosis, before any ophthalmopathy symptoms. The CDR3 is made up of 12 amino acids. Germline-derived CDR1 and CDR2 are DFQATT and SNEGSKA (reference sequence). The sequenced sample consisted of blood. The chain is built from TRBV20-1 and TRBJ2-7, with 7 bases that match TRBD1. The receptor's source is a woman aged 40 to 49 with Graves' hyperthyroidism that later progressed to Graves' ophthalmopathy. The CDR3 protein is CSPLGGIYEQYF. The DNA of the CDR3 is TGCAGCCCGCTAGGGGGCATTTACGAGCAGTACTTC.